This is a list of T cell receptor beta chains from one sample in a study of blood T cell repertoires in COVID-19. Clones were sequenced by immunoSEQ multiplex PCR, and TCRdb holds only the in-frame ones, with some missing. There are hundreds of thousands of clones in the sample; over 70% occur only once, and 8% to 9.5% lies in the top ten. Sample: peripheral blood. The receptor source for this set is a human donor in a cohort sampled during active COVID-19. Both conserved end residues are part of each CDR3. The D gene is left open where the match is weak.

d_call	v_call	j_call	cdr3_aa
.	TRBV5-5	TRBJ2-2	CASTGQTNTGELFF
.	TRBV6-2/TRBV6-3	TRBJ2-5	CASSYERDTQETQYF
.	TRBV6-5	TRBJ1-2	CASTWGADYGYTF
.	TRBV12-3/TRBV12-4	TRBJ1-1	CASSLSGIAEAFF
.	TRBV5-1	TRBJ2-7	CASSFQGGNYEQYF
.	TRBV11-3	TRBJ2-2	CASSRTAVTGELFF
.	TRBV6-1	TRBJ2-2	CASSEVPVGGTGELFF
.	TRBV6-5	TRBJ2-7	CASSTGTAPYEQYF
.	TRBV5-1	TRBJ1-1	CASSFSNQDTEAFF
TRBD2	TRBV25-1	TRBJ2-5	CASSEYGGLAGRETQYF
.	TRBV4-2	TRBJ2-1	CASSPAWDIDNEQFF
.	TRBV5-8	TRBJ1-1	CASRKYGLTNTEAFF
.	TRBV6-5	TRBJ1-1	CASSRQGTSEAFF
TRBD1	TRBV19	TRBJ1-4	CASSIGNRGQDEKLFF
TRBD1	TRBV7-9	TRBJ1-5	CASSSTGQLNQPQHF
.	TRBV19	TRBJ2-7	CASSIGPGREQYF
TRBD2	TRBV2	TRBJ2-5	CASPGLQETQYF
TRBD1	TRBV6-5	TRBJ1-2	CASSRDRLDYGYTF
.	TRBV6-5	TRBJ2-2	CATRGLGSTGELFF
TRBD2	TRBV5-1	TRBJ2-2	CASSPGTSGGRSNTGELFF
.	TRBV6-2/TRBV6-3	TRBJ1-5	CASSYIYGGIQPQHF
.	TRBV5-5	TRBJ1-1	CASKGHMNTEAFF
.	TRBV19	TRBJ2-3	CASSIWPGPDTQYF
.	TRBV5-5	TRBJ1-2	CASPAQGNYGYTF
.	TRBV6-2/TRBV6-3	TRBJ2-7	CASSYPPAYEQYF
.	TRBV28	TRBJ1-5	CASSLSSQPQHF
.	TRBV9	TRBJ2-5	CASSVGWGTQSFQETQYF
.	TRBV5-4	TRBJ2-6	CASSLERGGGANVLTF
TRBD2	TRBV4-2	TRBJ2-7	CASSQGLAGSYEQYF
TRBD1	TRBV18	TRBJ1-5	CASSRRQGEFSQPQHF
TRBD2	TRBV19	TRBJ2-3	CASKLAGWADTQYF
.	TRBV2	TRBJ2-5	CASREAQGGYF
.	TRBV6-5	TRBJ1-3	CASGGLGNTIYF
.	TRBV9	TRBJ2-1	CASSVGREDEQFF
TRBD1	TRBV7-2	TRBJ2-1	CASSSTRGLYNEQFF
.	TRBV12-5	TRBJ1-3	CASGSDTALANTIYF
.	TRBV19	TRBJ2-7	CASRPTIQGYEQYF
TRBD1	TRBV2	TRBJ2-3	CASSKQGPITDTQYF
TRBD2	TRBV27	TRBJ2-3	CASAKLAGRDTQYF
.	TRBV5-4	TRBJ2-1	CASSLDLAISYNEQFF
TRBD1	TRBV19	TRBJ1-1	CASSTTGGTEAFF
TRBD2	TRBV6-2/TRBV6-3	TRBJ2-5	CASSPLAGVPGTQYF
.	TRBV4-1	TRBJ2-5	CASSRLVGETQYF
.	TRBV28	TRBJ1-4	CASSVIPPVNEKLFF
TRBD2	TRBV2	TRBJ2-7	CASRALAGGGGEQYF
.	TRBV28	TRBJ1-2	CASSEEVYGYTF
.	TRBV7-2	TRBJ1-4	CASSPGQTEGEKLFF
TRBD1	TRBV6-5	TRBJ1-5	CASTTGGSGQPQHF
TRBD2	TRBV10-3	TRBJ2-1	CAISSLAEYNEQFF
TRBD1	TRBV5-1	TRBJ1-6	CASSRETGNTDSPLHF
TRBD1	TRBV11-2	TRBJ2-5	CASSPTGTGRETQYF
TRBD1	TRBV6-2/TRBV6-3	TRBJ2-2	CASSSWDRGEGNTGELFF
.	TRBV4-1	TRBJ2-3	CASSPSMGTDTQYF
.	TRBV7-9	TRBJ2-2	CASSFIPTTGKRNTGELFF
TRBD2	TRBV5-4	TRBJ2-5	CASSQLGLASETQYF